This T cell receptor beta chain was retrieved from a study of blood T cell repertoires in COVID-19. Study-level information: Sites in the United States, Italy and Spain provided acute and convalescent COVID-19 samples. PBMCs, B-cell-depleted T cells, or T cells were the source of the cDNA or gDNA that made up the material.

The CDR3 loop spans 13 amino acids. V lost 0 bases, J lost 4 bases, and 5 bases lay in between. Germline V lookup: CDR1 SGHNT, CDR2 YYREEE (reference sequence). Authors' analysis steps: Reference gene primer amplification gave nucleated cell count estimates. Repertoires were generated with immunoSEQ multiplex PCR, while TCRdb's copy carries only in-frame clones and drops some. V, J and clone size were drawn from that table, and D and trimming were deduced from the DNA. The table lists about 24,000 clones, around 86% of them singletons. V and J are TRBV5-4 and TRBJ2-1, with D hard to call. The specimen was peripheral blood. The sequence came from a woman between 70 and 85 years old with active COVID-19. Here the CDR3 reads CASSLGLYNEQFF. For the CDR3, the DNA is TGTGCCAGCAGCTTGGGACTTTACAATGAGCAGTTCTTC.